The 5 T cell receptor beta chains listed next were all sequenced from one sample in a study of monozygotic twins with inflammatory bowel disease. TCRdb re-called the 5' RACE reads, yielding one record per CDR3 amino acid sequence without DNA. The sample has about 380,000 distinct CDR3 sequences. Material for sequencing was blood. These receptors were obtained from a human donor with ulcerative colitis or Crohn's disease, or a healthy co-twin of an affected twin (not recorded which).

V gene TRBV6-5 combines with J gene TRBJ2-5. Germline V lookup: CDR1 MNHEY, CDR2 SVGAGI. This CDR3 is 16 amino acids long. The CDR3 sequence is CASSYSSMIVQETQYF.

The chain employs TRBV5-1 and TRBJ2-3. Germline V gene sequence: CDR1 SGHRS, CDR2 YFSETQ. The length of the CDR3 is 13 residues. This CDR3 is CASQLPTTDTQYF.

The V call is TRBV6-2 or TRBV6-3, the J call TRBJ2-7. Looked up from germline, CDR1 is MNHEY and CDR2 is SVGEGT. This CDR3 is built from 12 residues. This CDR3 is CASSYRDYEQYF.

The chain employs TRBV18 and TRBJ1-1. Per the germline V gene, CDR1 is KGHSH and CDR2 is LQKENI. This CDR3 has 16 amino acids. CDR3 residues: CASSPFQAQPNTEAFF.

The rearrangement joins TRBV18 to TRBJ2-5; without DNA, the TCRdb call of TRBD1 cannot be checked. The CDR3 loop spans 14 amino acids. CDR1 and CDR2 from the germline V gene are KGHSH and LQKENI. The CDR3 protein is CASSPRDREETQYF.